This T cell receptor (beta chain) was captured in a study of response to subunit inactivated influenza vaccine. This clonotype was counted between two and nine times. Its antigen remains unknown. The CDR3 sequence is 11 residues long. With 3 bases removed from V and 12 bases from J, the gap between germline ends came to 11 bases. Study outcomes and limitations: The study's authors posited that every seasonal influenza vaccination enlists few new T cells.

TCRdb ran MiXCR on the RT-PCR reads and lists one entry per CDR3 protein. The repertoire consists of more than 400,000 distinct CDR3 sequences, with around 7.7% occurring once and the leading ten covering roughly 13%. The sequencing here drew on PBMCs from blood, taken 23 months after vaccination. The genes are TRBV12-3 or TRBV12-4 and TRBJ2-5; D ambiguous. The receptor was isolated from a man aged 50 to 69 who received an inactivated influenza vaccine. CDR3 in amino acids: CASSLMGIEYF. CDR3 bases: TGTGCCAGCAGTTTGATGGGAATCGAGTACTTC.